This TCR beta chain comes out of a study of blood T cell repertoires in COVID-19. Study-wide background: Researchers got acute and convalescent COVID-19 samples from the United States, Italy and Spain.

The germline gives CDR1 PRHDT, CDR2 FYEKMQ (reference sequence). With 4 bases clipped from V and 2 bases from J, the junction kept 6 bases outside the gene matches. This CDR3 is built from 15 residues. Assay used: immunoSEQ multiplex PCR; TCRdb lists only in-frame clones, some missing. There are 270,000 or so clones in the sample; 75% to 90% occur only once, and approximately 4.2% lies in the top ten. This sequence was found in a man aged 35 to 55 with acute or convalescent COVID-19. The V gene is TRBV13, the J gene TRBJ2-7; TRBD1 agrees at 9 bases. Sequences were obtained from peripheral blood. CDR3: CASSWGQGSAYEQYF. The CDR3 DNA reads as TGTGCCAGCAGCTGGGGACAGGGTAGTGCCTACGAGCAGTACTTC.